Presented here are 8 T cell receptor beta chains from one specimen sequenced in a study of blood T cell repertoires in COVID-19 (dated by TCRdb to 2020 to 2022). Receptors were amplified or captured by the immunoSEQ multiplex PCR assay. TCRdb obtained this table from immuneACCESS and retained in-frame rearrangements with V and J assigned. These tables miss some clones; where compared with another copy, unresolved V genes account for less than half of the shortfall, and the remainder is unexplained. For this sample there are 300,000 to 450,000 clones; over 85% appear just once. The ten largest clonotypes hold 3.9% of the sample. Material for sequencing was peripheral blood. All receptors come from a woman in her fifties or sixties with COVID-19, enrolled during active disease.

The chain links TRBV19 to TRBJ2-4, with 7 bases matching TRBD1. Per the germline V gene, CDR1 is LNHDA and CDR2 is SQIVND (reference sequence). This CDR3 is built from 15 residues. The trim removed 4 bases at V and 1 base at J, leaving 4 bases unmatched. The CDR3 is CASSTPTGAKNIQYF. CDR3 nucleotide sequence: TGTGCCAGTAGTACCCCGACAGGGGCCAAAAACATTCAGTACTTC.

The chain recombines TRBV15 with TRBJ1-1; TRBD1 might be the D (5 bases). V was cut by 5 bases and J by 0 bases, with 13 bases left in between. The V gene's germline CDR1 is LNHNV and CDR2 YYDKDF (reference sequence). There are 15 residues in the CDR3. CDR3 loop: CATSHSSGVNTEAFF. CDR3 nucleotide sequence: TGTGCCACCAGCCACTCCTCGGGGGTGAACACTGAAGCTTTCTTT.

The chain employs TRBV29-1 and TRBJ2-3; D might be TRBD2 (5 bases). Trimming shortened V by 1 base and J by 1 base, and 12 bases separated the two germline ends. CDR1 and CDR2 from the germline V gene are SQVTM and ANQGSEA. The CDR3 is 15 amino acids. The CDR3 coding sequence is TGCAGCGTTGAAGGCGGCAGTAGCGGCACAGATACGCAGTATTTT. Amino acid sequence: CSVEGGSSGTDTQYF.

The chain carries TRBV19 and TRBJ1-4; no firm D call. V lost 8 bases to trimming and J lost 5 bases, with 18 bases between them. The CDR3 has 15 amino acids. Germline CDR1 and CDR2: LNHDA and SQIVND (reference sequence). CDR3 loop: CASRIGGRKNEKLFF. The CDR3 DNA reads TGTGCCAGTCGAATCGGAGGGAGGAAGAATGAAAAACTGTTTTTT.

This rearrangement joins TRBV7-2 to TRBJ2-7; D is possibly TRBD1 (5 bases). The germline V gene has CDR1 SGHTA and CDR2 FQGNSA. Trimming shortened V by 1 base and J by 3 bases, and 10 bases separated the two germline ends. The CDR3 contains 14 residues. CDR3 nucleotide sequence: TGTGCCAGCAGCTTAGGAGGACAAAGCTACGAGCAGTACTTC. Translated, it gives CASSLGGQSYEQYF.

The sample holds one count of this clone. This chain joins TRBV6-5 and TRBJ1-4; weak D call: TRBD1 (5 bases). V was pared by 6 bases and J by 7 bases, with 15 bases between. Germline V gene lookup returns CDR1 MNHEY and CDR2 SVGAGI. This CDR3 has 14 amino acids. CDR3 sequence: CASRSGGRSEKLFF. In DNA, the CDR3 is TGTGCCAGCAGGTCCGGGGGGAGGAGTGAAAAACTGTTTTTT.

This clone was detected a few times. This chain connects TRBV7-9 to TRBJ2-7; TRBD1 is a possible D gene (5 bases). Trimming left V 7 bases short and J 0 bases short, with 10 bases between. Per germline, CDR1 SEHNR and CDR2 FQNEAQ (reference sequence). This CDR3 is built from 13 residues. CDR3 residues: CASIPDNSYEQYF. The CDR3 region has the DNA TGTGCCAGCATTCCGGACAACTCCTACGAGCAGTACTTC.

The CDR3 bases are TGTGCCAGCAGCACGAGGGTTCGAGGAGGCTACGAGCAGTACTTC. Translation: CASSTRVRGGYEQYF. The chain recombines TRBV27 with TRBJ2-7; D perhaps matches TRBD2 (5 bases). The CDR3 is 15 residues long. Per germline, CDR1 MNHEY and CDR2 SMNVEV (reference sequence). The V gene lost 6 bases and the J gene lost 3 bases, with 18 bases spanning the gap.